A single sample gave rise to the 21 T cell receptor beta chains below, sequenced in a study of cytomegalovirus exposure and HLA in healthy donors. A multiplex PCR was run with 60 Vbeta primers and 13 Jbeta primers. Repertoires were generated with immunoSEQ multiplex PCR, while TCRdb's copy carries only in-frame clones and drops some. The top ten clones hold about 5.6% of a sample with some 150,000 clones, roughly 80% of them seen once. Sequenced material: PBMCs. These receptors all come from a man aged 25 to 40 in good health and CMV-seropositive.

This chain joins TRBV28 and TRBJ2-7; 9 bases align to TRBD2. The CDR3 sequence is 17 residues long. Germline V gene lookup returns CDR1 MDHEN and CDR2 SYDVKM. V lost 3 bases, J lost 3 bases, and 12 bases stayed unmatched. CDR3 in amino acids: CASSFLRGGRSDYEQYF. CDR3 in DNA: TGTGCCAGCAGTTTTCTGCGGGGGGGCCGTTCCGACTACGAGCAGTACTTC.

The rearrangement uses TRBV23-1 and TRBJ2-7; 8 nucleotides match TRBD2. TRBV23-1 is assigned to the ORF class and has an uncertain function. Trimming at V came to 8 bases and at J to 2 bases, leaving 8 bases not matched to a gene. CDR3 size: 14 residues. This CDR3 reads CASFGEREPYEQYF. The CDR3 DNA follows: TGCGCCAGCTTCGGGGAGCGGGAGCCCTACGAGCAGTACTTC.

The rearrangement links TRBV28 to TRBJ1-5; tentative D call: TRBD1 (6 bases). V lost 3 bases and J lost 1, with 10 bases in between. CDR1 is MDHEN and CDR2 is SYDVKM in the germline V gene. The CDR3 loop spans 15 amino acids. The CDR3 protein is CASSFVRGSNQPQHF. Here the CDR3 DNA reads TGTGCCAGCAGTTTTGTGAGGGGGAGCAATCAGCCCCAGCATTTT.

The chain carries TRBV9 and TRBJ2-2; D is ambiguous. Germline lookup yields CDR1 SGDLS and CDR2 YYNGEE. V was clipped by 0 bases and J by 3 bases, with 6 bases between them. The CDR3 runs to 14 residues. CDR3 coding DNA: TGTGCCAGCAGCGTAGTAGCTGACACCGGGGAGCTGTTTTTT. Translated, it gives CASSVVADTGELFF.

The V and J genes are TRBV5-8 and TRBJ2-1; TRBD1 matches 7 bases. This CDR3 is 18 amino acids long. Per germline, CDR1 SGHTS and CDR2 YDEGEE. V shed 5 bases, J shed 6 bases, and the junction held 20 bases outside the gene matches. The CDR3 sequence: CASSRDRITSRICNEQFF. CDR3 DNA sequence: TGTGCCAGCAGTCGGGACAGAATTACCTCGAGGATCTGCAATGAGCAGTTCTTC.

This chain uses TRBV7-2 with TRBJ2-1, with 8 bases lining up with TRBD1. The CDR3 has 15 residues. Germline V gene lookup returns CDR1 SGHTA and CDR2 FQGNSA. J gave up 9 bases and V 2 bases, and 9 bases lay outside the gene matches. CDR3 amino acids: CASSLPGTGHREQFF. In nucleotides, the CDR3 is TGTGCCAGCAGCTTACCCGGGACAGGCCATCGTGAGCAGTTCTTC.

The chain carries TRBV11-2 and TRBJ2-7, with 9 bases fitting TRBD2. The CDR3 contains 15 residues. The V segment lost 5 bases and the J segment 1 base; nucleotides outside the gene matches: 6. CDR1 and CDR2 (germline): SGHAT, FQNNGV. The CDR3 sequence is CASSPGLAVSYEQYF. The CDR3 nucleotides read TGTGCCAGCAGCCCGGGACTAGCTGTGTCCTACGAGCAGTACTTC.

The CDR3 bases are TGTGCCAGCAGCTTTGCGGGGGGCGGCAATCAGCCCCAGCATTTT. Protein product: CASSFAGGGNQPQHF. This chain uses TRBV7-9 with TRBJ1-5; possibly TRBD1 for D (6 bases). The V end lost 3 bases, the J end lost 2 bases, and 11 bases lay between the germline ends. The CDR3 runs 15 residues. Germline lookup yields CDR1 SEHNR and CDR2 FQNEAQ (reference sequence). Using reference TRBV7-9 and TRBJ1-5 for the parts outside the CDR3, the full variable domain is DTGVSQNPRHKITKRGQNVTFRCDPISEHNRLYWYRQTLGQGPEFLTYFQNEAQLEKSRLLSDRFSAERPKGSFSTLEIQRTEQGDSAMYLCASSFAGGGNQPQHFGDGTRLSIL.

The rearrangement joins TRBV7-2 to TRBJ1-1; D gene ambiguous. V was shortened by 5 bases and J by 8 bases, with 9 bases between the two germline ends. This CDR3 comprises 11 residues. CDR1 SGHTA and CDR2 FQGNSA come from the germline V gene. For the CDR3, the DNA is TGTGCCAGCAGCAATCGCGCAGAAGCTTTCTTT. It is translated as CASSNRAEAFF.

This clone is a singleton in its sample. CDR3 loop: CAISESGGQLNTEAFF. CDR3 DNA sequence: TGTGCCATCAGTGAGTCGGGGGGACAGCTGAACACTGAAGCTTTCTTT. The J gene is TRBJ1-1, the V gene TRBV10-3; 7 nucleotides align to TRBD1. Trimming at V came to 0 bases and at J to 0 bases, leaving 4 bases not matched to a gene. In germline, CDR1 is ENHRY, CDR2 SYGVKD. This CDR3 has 16 amino acids.

The rearrangement joins TRBV6-4 to TRBJ1-1; D unclear. The length of the CDR3 is 13 residues. From germline, CDR1 is MRHNA and CDR2 SNTAGT. Trimming took 5 bases from V and 0 from J, leaving 7 bases between them. The CDR3, as DNA: TGTGCCAGCAGTAGGGAGCTGAACACTGAAGCTTTCTTT. Its translation: CASSRELNTEAFF.

This chain connects TRBV7-9 to TRBJ2-7; 12 nucleotides agree with TRBD2. The V gene's germline CDR1 is SEHNR and CDR2 FQNEAQ (reference sequence). Trimming took 5 bases from V and 3 from J; bases not matched to a gene: 5. CDR3 length: 15 amino acids. This CDR3 is CASSAKLAGGYEQYF. CDR3 nucleotides: TGTGCCAGCAGCGCAAAACTAGCGGGAGGCTACGAGCAGTACTTC.

The V call is TRBV27, the J call TRBJ2-7; 9 nucleotides agree with TRBD2. The V gene end was trimmed by 5 bases and the J gene end by 2 bases; junction bases not matched to a gene: 4. The CDR3 is made up of 14 amino acids. Germline CDR1 is MNHEY and CDR2 is SMNVEV (reference sequence). The CDR3 bases are TGTGCCAGCAGTAGCGGGAGGCCTACCTACGAGCAGTACTTC. Translating gives CASSSGRPTYEQYF.

The sample holds a few counts of this clone. CDR3 loop: CASSLRQDGSPLHF. The CDR3 DNA reads TGCGCCAGCAGCTTGAGACAGGACGGTTCACCCCTCCACTTT. The chain uses TRBV5-1 and TRBJ1-6; D perhaps matches TRBD1 (6 bases). The CDR3 extends over 14 amino acids. Germline V gives CDR1 SGHRS, CDR2 YFSETQ. V lost 1 base and J lost 9, with 11 bases in between.

The chain recombines TRBV5-5 with TRBJ2-7, with D maybe TRBD1 (5 bases). The CDR3 contains 13 residues. CDR1 and CDR2 from the germline V gene are SGHKS and YYEKEE (reference sequence). Trimming took 4 bases from V and 3 from J, leaving 11 bases between them. The DNA of the CDR3 is TGTGCCAGCAGCGTGCGACAGTTCTACGAGCAGTACTTC. Translated: CASSVRQFYEQYF. The whole variable domain, filled in from reference TRBV5-5 and TRBJ2-7, reads DAGVTQSPTHLIKTRGQQVTLRCSPISGHKSVSWYQQVLGQGPQFIFQYYEKEERGRGNFPDRFSARQFPNYSSELNVNALLLGDSALYLCASSVRQFYEQYFGPGTRLTVT.

The rearrangement links TRBV28 to TRBJ2-3, with no clear D. The CDR3 consists of 12 residues. The germline V and J ends were trimmed by 5 bases and 6 bases, with 9 bases remaining between them. Germline V gene lookup returns CDR1 MDHEN and CDR2 SYDVKM. The CDR3 DNA reads as TGTGCCAGCAGTCTCCGGAGTGATACGCAGTATTTT. Protein: CASSLRSDTQYF.

The chain uses TRBV2 and TRBJ2-1; TRBD2 matches at 7 bases. Germline V gene sequence: CDR1 SNHLY, CDR2 FYNNEI. The J segment lost 1 base and the V segment lost 5 bases, leaving 14 bases of the junction unmatched. The CDR3 is 18 residues long. The CDR3 sequence: CASSTPRSGSFSYNEQFF. The CDR3 DNA follows: TGTGCCAGCAGTACCCCCCGTAGCGGGTCCTTTTCCTACAATGAGCAGTTCTTC.

This clone has a single count. The V and J genes are TRBV2 and TRBJ1-1, with D tentatively TRBD1 (6 bases). Per the germline V gene, CDR1 is SNHLY and CDR2 is FYNNEI. The V and J ends lost 5 bases and 1 base respectively, with 11 bases between them. The CDR3 sequence is 14 residues long. CDR3 DNA: TGTGCCAGCAGTCCAATCAGGGGGAACACTGAAGCTTTCTTT. Protein product: CASSPIRGNTEAFF.

The gene calls are TRBV11-2 and TRBJ2-7; D remains unclear. Per the germline V gene, CDR1 is SGHAT and CDR2 is FQNNGV. V was cut by 3 bases and J by 2 bases, with 14 bases left in between. CDR3 length: 15 amino acids. The CDR3 nucleotides read TGTGCCAGCAGCTTCTGGGTTACAGAAACCTACGAGCAGTACTTC. Translating it yields CASSFWVTETYEQYF.

As concerns this clone: The junction does not match germline at one end; this may be a read error. This chain uses TRBV30 with TRBJ2-6; 10 bases match TRBD1. CDR1 and CDR2 (germline): GTSNPN, SVGIG (reference sequence). The CDR3 contains 18 residues. The CDR3 region has the DNA TGTGCCTGGAGTGTACTGCGACAGGGGGCGGCTGGGGCCAACGGCCTGACTTTC. Its protein is CAWSVLRQGAAGANGLTF.

This chain links TRBV14 with TRBJ2-7, with 7 positions matching TRBD1. The CDR3 is 18 amino acids. Per germline, CDR1 SGHDN and CDR2 FVKESK. Trimming cost V 0 bases and J 4 bases; bases outside gene matches: 15. The CDR3 bases are TGTGCCAGCAGCCAAGATTGGATGAACCGGGACAGTCAATACGAGCAGTACTTC. It translates to CASSQDWMNRDSQYEQYF.